A selection of T cell receptor beta chains follows, all from one sample in a study of T cells after yellow fever vaccination. Each CDR3 protein gets one entry after TCRdb re-called the 5' RACE reads with MiXCR. The table includes a few hundred thousand distinct CDR3 sequences, approximately 4% detected once. The sample was PBMCs, taken 5 days after the yellow fever booster vaccination. The receptors derive from a man between 18 and 29 years old who received the YFV17D yellow fever vaccine. The CDR3 runs from the conserved cysteine through the conserved F or W. D genes are given only for firm matches. Clone size appears in some rows only: once, few, many, or a class for an expanded clone.

J gene	clone size	D gene	V gene	CDR3 DNA	CDR3 protein
TRBJ1-6	many	TRBD1	TRBV7-2	TGTGCCAGCAGCATCCGGACAGGCAGGCTCAATTCACCCCTCCACTTT	CASSIRTGRLNSPLHF
TRBJ2-3	-	TRBD2	TRBV27	TGTGCCAGCAGTCCGCGGACTAGCGGGGGAATTACAGATACGCAGTATTTT	CASSPRTSGGITDTQYF
TRBJ1-2	-	-	TRBV28	TGTGCCAGCAGTTTACACACCTATGGCTACACCTTC	CASSLHTYGYTF
TRBJ2-3	many	-	TRBV6-2/TRBV6-3	TGTGCCAGCAGTTACGAAGGGGGAACCCCAGGGACGCAGTATTTT	CASSYEGGTPGTQYF
TRBJ2-7	few	TRBD2	TRBV2	TGTGCCAGCATAACTAGCGGGGGGGTCTACGAGCAGTACTTC	CASITSGGVYEQYF
TRBJ1-2	few	-	TRBV24-1	TGTGCCACCTCGCTGACGGGCTATGGCTACACCTTC	CATSLTGYGYTF
TRBJ2-1	many	-	TRBV20-1	TGCAGTGCTGCGTGGCTCCTCAACAATGAGCAGTTCTTC	CSAAWLLNNEQFF
TRBJ2-2	many	-	TRBV5-1	TGCGCCAGCAGCTGGGCGGACGGTTACACCGGGGAGCTGTTTTTT	CASSWADGYTGELFF
TRBJ1-5	-	-	TRBV5-1	TGCGCCAGCAGCTTGGGGGCTCAGGGGCAGCCCCAGCATTTT	CASSLGAQGQPQHF
TRBJ2-7	many	-	TRBV4-1	TGCGCCAGCAGCCAAATCAACAGGGACGAGCAGTACTTC	CASSQINRDEQYF
TRBJ2-1	few	-	TRBV7-2	TGTGCCAGCAGCCCGAATGTCGGTGAGCAGTTCTTC	CASSPNVGEQFF
TRBJ1-6	-	-	TRBV19	TGTGCCACCTCGGACAGAAATAATTCACCCCTCCACTTT	CATSDRNNSPLHF
TRBJ2-2	many	TRBD2	TRBV15	TGTGCCACCAGCTCCCTGGGGACTAGCGGGGGGAAGAACACCGGGGAGCTGTTTTTT	CATSSLGTSGGKNTGELFF
TRBJ1-2	-	-	TRBV19	TGTGCCAGCAAACCGAGCCCCAACTATGGCTACACCTTC	CASKPSPNYGYTF
TRBJ2-1	many	-	TRBV6-2/TRBV6-3	TGTGCCAGCAGCTCTAGCGCCTACAATGAGCAGTTCTTC	CASSSSAYNEQFF
TRBJ1-2	-	TRBD1	TRBV6-5	TGTGCCAGCAGGGACGGACAGGGTCATGGCTACACCTTC	CASRDGQGHGYTF
TRBJ1-3	few	-	TRBV7-2	TGTGCCAGCAGCTTAGGAGAAGCAGTTGGAAACACCATATATTTT	CASSLGEAVGNTIYF
TRBJ2-5	-	TRBD2	TRBV6-2/TRBV6-3	TGTGCCAGCAGTTACTCGACGTCCGGGACTAGCGGGGAGAAACCTGAGACCCAGTACTTC	CASSYSTSGTSGEKPETQYF
TRBJ2-2	many	-	TRBV7-8	TGTGCCAGCAGCTTAGGAGGCGGGGTGGGCACCGGGGAGCTGTTTTTT	CASSLGGGVGTGELFF
TRBJ2-3	many	TRBD1	TRBV5-1	TGCGCCAGCAGCTCAGGGACAGCCACAGATACGCAGTATTTT	CASSSGTATDTQYF
TRBJ1-5	few	TRBD1	TRBV12-3/TRBV12-4	TGTGCCAGCAGTGCAATAGGGGGCACTCAGCCCCAGCATTTT	CASSAIGGTQPQHF
TRBJ2-3	few	TRBD2	TRBV7-2	TGTGCCAGCAGCTCCCCGACTAGCGGGGTTCTCACAGATACGCAGTATTTT	CASSSPTSGVLTDTQYF
TRBJ1-2	few	-	TRBV6-5	TGTGCCAGCAGTTACCACAGGGCGAACTATGGCTACACCTTC	CASSYHRANYGYTF
TRBJ2-2	-	-	TRBV4-1	TGCGCCAGCAGCCAAGGAGGAAAAGGGCTCGACGGGGAGCTGTTTTTT	CASSQGGKGLDGELFF
TRBJ2-2	-	-	TRBV7-9	TGTGCCAGCAGCTTCCCCCAGGGGAAGTCCGGGGAGCTGTTTTTT	CASSFPQGKSGELFF
TRBJ2-3	few	-	TRBV5-4	TGTGCCAGCAGCTTGGGAAGGGAGTCCGATACGCAGTATTTT	CASSLGRESDTQYF
TRBJ2-3	many	-	TRBV9	TGTGCCAGCAGCGGGTTAGCGAGTGGCACAGATACGCAGTATTTT	CASSGLASGTDTQYF
TRBJ1-1	few	-	TRBV7-8	TGTGCCAGCAGCTTAGCCCCAAGATCGGATGAAGCTTTCTTT	CASSLAPRSDEAFF
TRBJ1-6	-	-	TRBV3-1	TGTGCCAGCAGCCAAGAACCCCTGGGGAATTCACCCCTCCACTTT	CASSQEPLGNSPLHF
TRBJ2-4	-	-	TRBV6-5	TGTGCCAGCAGTTACTCGCTAACACCCGGGGACATTCAGTACTTC	CASSYSLTPGDIQYF
TRBJ2-3	-	TRBD1	TRBV10-3	TGTGCCATCGGGACAGGGAGCACAGATACGCAGTATTTT	CAIGTGSTDTQYF
TRBJ1-5	many	-	TRBV7-2	TGTGCCAGCAGCTTAAGGGTTCAGGAACAGCCCCAGCATTTT	CASSLRVQEQPQHF
TRBJ2-2	many	TRBD2	TRBV7-2	TGTGCCAGCAGCTTCAGCGGGGGCGGCACCGGGGAGCTGTTTTTT	CASSFSGGGTGELFF
TRBJ1-6	many	-	TRBV7-3	TGTGCCAGCAGCTTACAGGGTGGGTCACCCCTCCACTTT	CASSLQGGSPLHF
TRBJ2-3	many	TRBD2	TRBV7-2	TGTGCCAGCGGCCCGGGGGGGCATAGCACAGATACGCAGTATTTT	CASGPGGHSTDTQYF
TRBJ2-1	-	TRBD2	TRBV4-2	TGTGCCAGCAGCCAAGACGGGGGGGTCTACAATGAGCAGTTCTTC	CASSQDGGVYNEQFF
TRBJ2-1	few	TRBD1	TRBV7-2	TGTGCCAGCAGCTCAGCGACAGGGGGCGCTTACAATGAGCAGTTCTTC	CASSSATGGAYNEQFF
TRBJ1-2	-	-	TRBV7-2	TGTGCCAGCAGCTTATCCAGGGGAGATGGCTACACCTTC	CASSLSRGDGYTF
TRBJ1-5	few	-	TRBV20-1	TGCAGTGCTCTGGGGGCCGCCTCGACCTTTCAGCCCCAGCATTTT	CSALGAASTFQPQHF
TRBJ2-1	-	TRBD2	TRBV4-2	TGTGCCAGCAGTCCTCGACTAGCGGGCGGATACAATGAGCAGTTCTTC	CASSPRLAGGYNEQFF
TRBJ1-6	-	TRBD1	TRBV5-4	TGTGCCAGCAGCTTGTGGACAGGGAATTCACCCCTCCACTTT	CASSLWTGNSPLHF
TRBJ2-5	few	-	TRBV5-1	TGCGCCAGCAGCCTCCGGGGTGGCGAATTACAAGAGACCCAGTACTTC	CASSLRGGELQETQYF
TRBJ1-2	-	-	TRBV5-4	TGTGCCAGCAGCGATTCCGGGACATTCAACTATGGCTACACCTTC	CASSDSGTFNYGYTF
TRBJ2-1	few	-	TRBV7-9	TGTGCCAGCAGCTTTGGAGGGACAATCTACAATGAGCAGTTCTTC	CASSFGGTIYNEQFF
TRBJ2-2	-	-	TRBV6-5	TGTGCCAGCAGTTACGGAGGAGGGTATACCGGGGAGCTGTTTTTT	CASSYGGGYTGELFF
TRBJ2-2	few	-	TRBV7-8	TGTGCCAGCTCCATAGCTGGGACCGGCAGGGGCGGGGAGCTGTTTTTT	CASSIAGTGRGGELFF
TRBJ1-5	many	-	TRBV7-6	TGTGCCAGCAGCTCCGGGCCGCGCAATCAGCCCCAGCATTTT	CASSSGPRNQPQHF